These 10 T cell receptor beta chains came from one sample sequenced in a study of a mutant IDH1 vaccine in newly diagnosed glioma (dated by TCRdb to the early 2020s). The time point tag for this specimen amounts to: week 11, during vaccination. Every vaccine dose consisted of 300 ug of a 20-mer mutant IDH1 peptide in Montanide, administered subcutaneously together with topical imiquimod. These TCRs are of unknown antigen specificity. The library was made by the immunoSEQ multiplex PCR assay. Not all clones reach the TCRdb copy of this immuneACCESS table, which keeps in-frame sequences only. Checked studies attribute under half of the gap to unresolved V genes and leave the rest unexplained. The sample data list 95,000 to 120,000 clones, and around 90% of these were observed just once. The top ten constitute more than 0.55% of the sample. Material: PBMCs, obtained from a glioma patient whose treatment included an IDH1 peptide vaccine. The receptors stem from a woman aged 50 to 60 with glioma.

This chain links TRBV7-9 with TRBJ2-4; TRBD1 agrees at 9 bases. The CDR3 spans 17 residues. Trimming cost V 2 bases and J 1 base; bases outside gene matches: 6. The germline V gene has CDR1 SEHNR and CDR2 FQNEAQ (reference sequence). The CDR3 DNA sequence: TGTGCCAGCAGCTTAAAGGGACAGGGTTACGCCAAAAACATTCAGTACTTC. Translation gives CASSLKGQGYAKNIQYF.

V is TRBV28 and J is TRBJ1-5; D is ambiguous. Germline-derived CDR1 and CDR2 are MDHEN and SYDVKM. The CDR3 runs to 16 residues. V lost 5 bases and J 6 bases, leaving 20 bases between the germline ends. CDR3 in amino acids: CASSAPATRTPQPQHF. The CDR3 DNA sequence: TGTGCCAGCAGTGCCCCCGCGACCCGGACCCCTCAGCCCCAGCATTTT. The full variable domain, completed using reference TRBV28 and TRBJ1-5, is DVKVTQSSRYLVKRTGEKVFLECVQDMDHENMFWYRQDPGLGLRLIYFSYDVKMKEKGDIPEGYSVSREKKERFSLILESASTNQTSMYLCASSAPATRTPQPQHFGDGTRLSIL.

The V call is TRBV7-6, the J call TRBJ2-5, with D tentatively TRBD1 (6 bases). The germline V gene has CDR1 SGHVS and CDR2 FNYEAQ. CDR3 length: 13 residues. With 5 bases removed from V and 7 bases from J, the gap between germline ends came to 14 bases. This CDR3 reads CASSPDRLGTQYF. As DNA, the CDR3 is TGTGCCAGCAGCCCTGACAGGTTGGGGACCCAGTACTTC.

This clone showed up just once. This chain links TRBV27 with TRBJ2-5; D possibly matches TRBD1 or TRBD2 (5 bases each). Looked up from germline, CDR1 is MNHEY and CDR2 is SMNVEV (reference sequence). V gave up 0 bases and J gave up 1 base, with 6 bases separating them. This CDR3 comprises 14 residues. The CDR3, as DNA: TGTGCCAGCAGTTTATCGGGGGTCCAAGAGACCCAGTACTTC. Translated: CASSLSGVQETQYF.

This clone has only a few counts. The chain is built from TRBV5-1 and TRBJ1-1, with 8 nucleotides matching TRBD1. This CDR3 region has 15 residues. The germline gives CDR1 SGHRS, CDR2 YFSETQ. With V trimmed by 1 base and J by 1 base, 3 bases remained unmatched. The CDR3 here is CASSLQGAPNTEAFF. In DNA form, the CDR3 reads TGCGCCAGCAGCTTGCAGGGGGCCCCGAACACTGAAGCTTTCTTT.

This clone was recorded once. The chain recombines TRBV5-1 with TRBJ1-1; 9 nucleotides agree with TRBD1. The CDR3 covers 16 residues. Germline CDR1 and CDR2: SGHRS and YFSETQ. V was clipped by 4 bases and J by 0 bases; unmatched bases: 7. The CDR3 here is CASSVTGQGLNTEAFF. The CDR3, as DNA: TGCGCCAGCAGCGTGACGGGACAGGGCCTGAACACTGAAGCTTTCTTT. Combining the CDR3 with reference TRBV5-1 and TRBJ1-1 gives the whole variable domain KAGVTQTPRYLIKTRGQQVTLSCSPISGHRSVSWYQQTPGQGLQFLFEYFSETQRNKGNFPGRFSGRQFSNSRSEMNVSTLELGDSALYLCASSVTGQGLNTEAFFGQGTRLTVV.

This clone was observed a single time. The genes are TRBV28 and TRBJ2-5; 14 bases fit TRBD2. The CDR3 is made up of 15 amino acids. Germline lookup yields CDR1 MDHEN and CDR2 SYDVKM. Trimming at V came to 8 bases and at J to 4 bases, leaving 6 bases not matched to a gene. The CDR3 bases are TGTGCCAGCCTAAGACTAGCGGGAGGGGTAGAGACCCAGTACTTC. Its protein product is CASLRLAGGVETQYF.

The sample holds a few counts of this clone. The J gene is TRBJ1-5, the V gene TRBV6-6; maybe TRBD1 (6 bases). CDR1 and CDR2 from the germline V gene are MNHNY and SVGAGI (reference sequence). Trimming removed 6 bases at V and 9 bases at J, with 15 bases between. The CDR3 runs 13 residues. CDR3 nucleotide sequence: TGTGCCAGCAGGCCACAGGGAGGGGGGCCCCAGCATTTT. This encodes CASRPQGGGPQHF.

This chain joins TRBV28 and TRBJ2-1; D ambiguous. Trimming took 3 bases from V and 6 from J, leaving 6 bases between them. Germline CDR1 is MDHEN and CDR2 is SYDVKM. The CDR3 length is 12 residues. The DNA for the CDR3 is TGTGCCAGCAGTTTTTCCCCCAATGAGCAGTTCTTC. Protein product: CASSFSPNEQFF.

This clone was seen a few times. This chain links TRBV29-1 with TRBJ2-5; D gene ambiguous. This CDR3 spans 12 amino acids. CDR1 and CDR2 from the germline V gene are SQVTM and ANQGSEA. Between the trimmed V and J ends, which lost 4 bases and 0 bases, there was a span of 6 bases. This chain's CDR3 is CSVGADQETQYF. CDR3 nucleotide sequence: TGCAGCGTTGGGGCAGACCAAGAGACCCAGTACTTC. Full variable domain (remainder filled in from reference TRBV29-1 and TRBJ2-5): SAVISQKPSRDICQRGTSLTIQCQVDSQVTMMFWYRQQPGQSLTLIATANQGSEATYESGFVIDKFPISRPNLTFSTLTVSNMSPEDSSIYLCSVGADQETQYFGPGTRLLVL.